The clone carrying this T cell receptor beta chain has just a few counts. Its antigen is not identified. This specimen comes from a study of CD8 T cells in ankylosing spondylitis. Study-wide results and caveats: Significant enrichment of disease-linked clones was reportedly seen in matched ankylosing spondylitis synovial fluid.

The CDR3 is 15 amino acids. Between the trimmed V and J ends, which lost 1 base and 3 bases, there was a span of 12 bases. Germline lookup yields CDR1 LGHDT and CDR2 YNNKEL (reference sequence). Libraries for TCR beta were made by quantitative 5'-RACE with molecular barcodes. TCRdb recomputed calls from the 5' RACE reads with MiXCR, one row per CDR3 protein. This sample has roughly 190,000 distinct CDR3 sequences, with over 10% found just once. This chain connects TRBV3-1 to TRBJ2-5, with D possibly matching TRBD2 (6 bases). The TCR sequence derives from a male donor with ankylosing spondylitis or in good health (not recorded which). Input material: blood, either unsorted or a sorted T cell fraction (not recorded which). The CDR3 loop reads CASSQGDFPKETQYF. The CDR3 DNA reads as TGTGCCAGCAGCCAAGGGGACTTCCCTAAAGAGACCCAGTACTTC.